The present T cell receptor beta chain was sequenced within a study of blood T cell repertoires in COVID-19 (dated by TCRdb to about 2020). Regarding the study in general: Samples from collaborators originated in the United States, Italy and Spain and spanned both the acute and convalescent phases of COVID-19. The material from the prospective study consisted of cDNA or gDNA derived from T cells, B-cell-depleted T cells, or PBMCs. Sample metadata almost always included a de-identified subject ID, COVID-19 status, age in years and sex. Deeply sampled blood TCRbeta repertoires from subjects exposed to, actively infected with, or recovered from COVID-19 were included in the dataset. The repertoires were made available in a free public database intended to serve as a resource for research on the immune response to SARS-CoV-2. HLA class I and class II types, where available, came from metadata supplied by the sample provider rather than from assay-based typing. Samples came from the ongoing ImmuneRACE study (first 160 participants) plus 1,254 subjects from 6 global collaborators.

On the study overall, not on this receptor specifically: The quantity of clinical and demographic metadata differed by source and by participant and was supplied without curation.

TCRbeta CDR3 regions were amplified from genomic DNA using the immunoSEQ Assay, a bias-controlled multiplex PCR. In the original analysis: Nucleated cell counts per sample were estimated from amplification of reference gene primers within the assay. Sequence reads were collapsed and filtered to measure the absolute abundance of every unique TCRbeta CDR3 rearrangement. For each sample, productive Simpson clonality was calculated as the square root of Simpson's diversity index over productive rearrangements. The source is immuneACCESS, and TCRdb retained only in-frame sequences with V and J called. Part of the clones is not carried over; for the studies checked, unresolved V genes explain less than half of this, and the remainder is unexplained. V, J and clone size are those of that table, while D and trimming were read from the DNA. For this sample there are 350,000 or so clones; around 87% appear just once. The ten most abundant clones make up about 9.4% of the sample.

One collaborating source in Seattle enrolled patients during active infection and followed them longitudinally through the course of disease. Collaborating institutions collected whole blood in K2EDTA tubes following their own protocols. For TCRbeta analysis, collaborators shipped samples as frozen whole blood, isolated PBMCs, or DNA extracted from either of those sample types. Including the terminal cysteine and phenylalanine, the CDR3 comprises 14 residues. The retained sequence is limited to the CDR3, 42 bases, with the frame set at the first base. CDR1 and CDR2 are drawn from the germline V gene (reference sequence): SEHNR, FQNEAQ. Trimming removed 3 bases from V and 2 bases from J, leaving 7 bases between the germline ends. This clone showed up just a few times. Which antigen it targets is not known. No base quality information exists; no much larger clone differs at one position.

The chain joins TRBV7-9 to TRBJ1-4; the best D guess is TRBD1, with 5 bases matching. The sample consisted of peripheral blood. This sequence originates from a woman younger than 45 with COVID-19, enrolled during active disease. This receptor carries the CDR3 CASSLGGTNEKLFF. The DNA is as follows: TGTGCCAGCAGCTTGGGGGGTACTAATGAAAAACTGTTTTTT.